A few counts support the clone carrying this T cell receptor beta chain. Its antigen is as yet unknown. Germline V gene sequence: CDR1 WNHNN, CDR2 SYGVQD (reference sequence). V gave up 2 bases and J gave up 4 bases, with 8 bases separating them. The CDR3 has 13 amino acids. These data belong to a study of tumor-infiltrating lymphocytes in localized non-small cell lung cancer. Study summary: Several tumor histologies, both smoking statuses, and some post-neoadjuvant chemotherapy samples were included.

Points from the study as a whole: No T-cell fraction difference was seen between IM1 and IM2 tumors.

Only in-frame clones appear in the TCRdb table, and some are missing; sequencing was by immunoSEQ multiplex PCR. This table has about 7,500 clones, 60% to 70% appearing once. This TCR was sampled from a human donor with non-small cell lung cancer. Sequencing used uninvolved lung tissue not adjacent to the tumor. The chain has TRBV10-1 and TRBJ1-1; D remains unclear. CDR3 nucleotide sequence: TGCGCCAGCAGTGAGGAACCAGGCACTGAAGCTTTCTTT. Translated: CASSEEPGTEAFF.